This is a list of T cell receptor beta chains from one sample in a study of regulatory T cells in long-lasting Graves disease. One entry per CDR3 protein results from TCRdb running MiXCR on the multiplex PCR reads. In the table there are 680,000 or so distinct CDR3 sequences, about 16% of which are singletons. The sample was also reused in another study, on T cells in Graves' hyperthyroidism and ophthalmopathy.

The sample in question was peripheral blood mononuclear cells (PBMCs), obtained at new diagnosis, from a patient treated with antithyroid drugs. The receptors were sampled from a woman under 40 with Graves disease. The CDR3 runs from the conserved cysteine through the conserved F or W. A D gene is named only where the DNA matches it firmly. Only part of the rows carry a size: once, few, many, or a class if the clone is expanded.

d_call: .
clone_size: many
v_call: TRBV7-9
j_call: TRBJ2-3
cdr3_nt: TGTGCCAGCAGCCGCACTATTGATACGCAGTATTTT
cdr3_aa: CASSRTIDTQYF

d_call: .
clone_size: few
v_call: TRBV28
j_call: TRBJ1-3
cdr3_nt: TGTGCCAGCCATACCATTAACAGTGGAAACACCATATATTTT
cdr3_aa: CASHTINSGNTIYF

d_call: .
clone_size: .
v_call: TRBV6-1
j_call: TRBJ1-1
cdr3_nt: TGTGCCAGCACCAACGGGTATATGGCAACTGAAGCTTTCTTT
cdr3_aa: CASTNGYMATEAFF

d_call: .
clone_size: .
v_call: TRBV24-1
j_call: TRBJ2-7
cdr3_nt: TGTGCCACCAGTTCCCGGGACACCGCGTCCTACGAGCAGTACTTC
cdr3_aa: CATSSRDTASYEQYF

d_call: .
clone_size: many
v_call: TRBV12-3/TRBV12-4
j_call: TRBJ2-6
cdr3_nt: TGTGCCAGCAGAGCGAATCCGGGGACCTCCGGGGCCAACGTCCTGACTTTC
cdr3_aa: CASRANPGTSGANVLTF

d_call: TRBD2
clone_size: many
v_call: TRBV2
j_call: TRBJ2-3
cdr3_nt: TGTGCCAGCAAGCGACTAGCGGGAGGACGAGATACGCAGTATTTT
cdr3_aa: CASKRLAGGRDTQYF

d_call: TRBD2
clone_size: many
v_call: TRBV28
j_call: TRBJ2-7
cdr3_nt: TGTGCCAGCAGTTGGGGGGGACTAGCGGGAGTCGAGCAGTACTTC
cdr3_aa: CASSWGGLAGVEQYF

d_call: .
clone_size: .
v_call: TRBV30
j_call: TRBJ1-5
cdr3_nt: TGTGCCTGGAGTGTCGGCAGCAATAGCAATCAGCCCCAGCATTTT
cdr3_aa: CAWSVGSNSNQPQHF

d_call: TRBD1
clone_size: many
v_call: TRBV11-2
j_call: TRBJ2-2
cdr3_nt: TGTGCCAGCAGCTTTGGACAGGAGGACACCGGGGAGCTGTTTTTT
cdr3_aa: CASSFGQEDTGELFF

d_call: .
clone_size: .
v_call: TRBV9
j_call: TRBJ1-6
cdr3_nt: TGTGCCAGCAGCGTAGCGTCTCTGTCCAGAGAGGAACTTTCACCCCTCCACTTT
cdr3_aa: CASSVASLSREELSPLHF

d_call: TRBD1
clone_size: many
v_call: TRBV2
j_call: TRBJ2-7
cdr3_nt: TGTGCCAGCAGACCCGGGACAGGGGGCCTCTACGAGCAGTACTTC
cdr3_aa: CASRPGTGGLYEQYF

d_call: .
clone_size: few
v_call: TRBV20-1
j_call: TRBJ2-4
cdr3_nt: TGCAGTGCACCGGACGGTCGTAAAAACATTCAGTACTTC
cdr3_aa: CSAPDGRKNIQYF

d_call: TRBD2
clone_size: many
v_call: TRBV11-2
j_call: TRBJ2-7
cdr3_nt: TGTGCCAGCAGCCCGCAACTAGCGGGGAACTCCTACGAGCAGTACTTC
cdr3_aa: CASSPQLAGNSYEQYF

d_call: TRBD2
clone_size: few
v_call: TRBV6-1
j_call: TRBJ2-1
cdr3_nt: TGTGCCAGCAGAGGCGGGAGTGGTGAGCAGTTCTTC
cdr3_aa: CASRGGSGEQFF

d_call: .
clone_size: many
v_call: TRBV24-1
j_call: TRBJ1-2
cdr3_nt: TGTGCCACCAGTGATTTCTCGGCGAACTATGGCTACACCTTC
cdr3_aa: CATSDFSANYGYTF

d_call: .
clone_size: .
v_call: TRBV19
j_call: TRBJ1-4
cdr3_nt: TGTGCCAGTAGTATCTTCTCCTTGGCGGTGAGCGATGGAAAACTGTTTTTT
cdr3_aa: CASSIFSLAVSDGKLFF

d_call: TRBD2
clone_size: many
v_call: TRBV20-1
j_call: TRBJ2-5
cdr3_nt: TGCAGTGCTAGAGATGGCGGGAGTGGGGGGACCCAGTACTTC
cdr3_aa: CSARDGGSGGTQYF

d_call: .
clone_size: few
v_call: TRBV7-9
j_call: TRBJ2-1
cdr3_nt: TGTGTCGAGGAACGCGGCAATGAGCAGTTCTTC
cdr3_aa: CVEERGNEQFF

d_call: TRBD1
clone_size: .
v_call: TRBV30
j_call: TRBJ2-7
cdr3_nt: TGTGCCTGGAGTGATCCGGGACAGGGGGCGCGGGAGCAGTACTTC
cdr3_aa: CAWSDPGQGAREQYF

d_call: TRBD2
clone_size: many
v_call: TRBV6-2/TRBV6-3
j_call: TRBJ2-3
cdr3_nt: TGTGCCAGCAGTGACGGACTAGCGGGAGGGAGGGATACGCAGTATTTT
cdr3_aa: CASSDGLAGGRDTQYF

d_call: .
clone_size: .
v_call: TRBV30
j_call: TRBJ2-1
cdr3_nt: TGTGCCTGGACGACTATATCTGAGCAGTTCTTC
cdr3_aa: CAWTTISEQFF

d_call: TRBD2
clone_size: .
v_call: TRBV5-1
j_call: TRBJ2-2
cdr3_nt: TGTGCCAGCAGCTTGGGTAGCGGGATTAACACCGGGGAGCTGTTTTTT
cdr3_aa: CASSLGSGINTGELFF

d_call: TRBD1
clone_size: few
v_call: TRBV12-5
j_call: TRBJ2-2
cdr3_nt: TGTGCTAAAAAGACAGGGTTGTGCGATCCACAACACACCGGGGAGCTGTTTTTT
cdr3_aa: CAKKTGLCDPQHTGELFF

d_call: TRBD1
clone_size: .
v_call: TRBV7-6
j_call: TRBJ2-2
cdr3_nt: TGTGCCAGCAGCTTAGAAGGGACAGCGAACACCGGGGAGCTGTTTTTT
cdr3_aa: CASSLEGTANTGELFF

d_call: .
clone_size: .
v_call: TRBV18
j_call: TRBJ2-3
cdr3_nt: TGTGCCAGCTCACCTCCCCTCCGAGGCGCAGATACGCAGTATTTT
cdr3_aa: CASSPPLRGADTQYF

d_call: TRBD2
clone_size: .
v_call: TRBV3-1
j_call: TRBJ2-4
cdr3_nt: TGTGCCAGCAGCCACGGACTAGCGGAGTACTTC
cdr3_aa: CASSHGLAEYF

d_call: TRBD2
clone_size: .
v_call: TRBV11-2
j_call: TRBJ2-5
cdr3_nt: TGTGCCAGCAGCTTAACAGGACTAGCGGGAGGGCCCCGGGAGACCCAGTACTTC
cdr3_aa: CASSLTGLAGGPRETQYF

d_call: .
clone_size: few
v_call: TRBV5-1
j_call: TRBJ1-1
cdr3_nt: TGCGCCAGCAGCGATGTCGAAAGAACTTTGAACACTGAAGCTTTCTTT
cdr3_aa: CASSDVERTLNTEAFF

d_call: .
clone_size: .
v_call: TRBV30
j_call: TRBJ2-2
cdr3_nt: TGTGCCTGGAGTGTAACTCGACTGATCAACACCGGGGAGCTGTTTTTT
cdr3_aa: CAWSVTRLINTGELFF

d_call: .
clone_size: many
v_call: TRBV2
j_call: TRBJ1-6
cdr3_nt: TGTGCCAGCAGATTAGGGGGTAATTCACCCCTCCACTTT
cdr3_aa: CASRLGGNSPLHF

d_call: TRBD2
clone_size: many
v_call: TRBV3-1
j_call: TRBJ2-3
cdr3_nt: TGTGCCAGCAGCCAAAGCGGGACTAGCACAGATACGCAGTATTTT
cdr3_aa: CASSQSGTSTDTQYF

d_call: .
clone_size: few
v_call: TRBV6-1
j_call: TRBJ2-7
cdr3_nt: TGTGCCAGCAGCCCATTAGGAAGGGACACTAACTACGAGCAGTACTTC
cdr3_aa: CASSPLGRDTNYEQYF

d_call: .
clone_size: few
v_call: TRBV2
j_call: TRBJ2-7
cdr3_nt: TGTGCCAGCACCCAGGGACTCTACGAGCAGTACTTC
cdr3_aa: CASTQGLYEQYF

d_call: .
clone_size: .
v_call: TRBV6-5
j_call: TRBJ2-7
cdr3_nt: TGTGCCAGCAGTTACCTACTGGGGCAGACTTACGAGCAGTACTTC
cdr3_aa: CASSYLLGQTYEQYF

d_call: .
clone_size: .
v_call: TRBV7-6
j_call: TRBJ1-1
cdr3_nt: TGTGCCAGCAGCTTAGCGGGAAAAGGGGTCGCCACTGAAGCTTTCTTT
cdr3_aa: CASSLAGKGVATEAFF

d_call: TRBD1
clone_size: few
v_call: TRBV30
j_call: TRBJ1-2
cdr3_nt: TGTGCCTTAGGGGGCAGCTATGGCTACACCTTC
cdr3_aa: CALGGSYGYTF

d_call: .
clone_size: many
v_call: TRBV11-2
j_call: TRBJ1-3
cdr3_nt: TGTGCCAGCAGCCTATGGACCGAAGGAAACACCATATATTTT
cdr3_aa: CASSLWTEGNTIYF

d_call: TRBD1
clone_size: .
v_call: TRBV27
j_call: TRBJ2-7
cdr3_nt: TGTGCCAGCAGTACGGGACAGGGTCACGCTGAGCAGTACTTC
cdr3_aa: CASSTGQGHAEQYF

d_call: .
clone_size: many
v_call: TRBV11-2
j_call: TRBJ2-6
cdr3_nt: TGTGCCAGCAGCCCCATATTGGTCTCTGGGGCCAACGTCCTGACTTTC
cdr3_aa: CASSPILVSGANVLTF

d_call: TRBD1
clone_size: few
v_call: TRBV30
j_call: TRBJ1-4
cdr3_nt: TGTGCCTGGAGTGAGCAGGGGGTTCCGAATGAAAAACTGTTTTTT
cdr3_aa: CAWSEQGVPNEKLFF

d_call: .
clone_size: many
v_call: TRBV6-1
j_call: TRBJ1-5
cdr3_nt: TGTGCCAGCAGTCAGGGAAGGAATCAGCCCCAGCATTTT
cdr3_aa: CASSQGRNQPQHF

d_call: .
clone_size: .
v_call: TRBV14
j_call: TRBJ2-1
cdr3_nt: TGTGCCAGCAGCCACCTTACTACGAATGAGCAGTTCTTC
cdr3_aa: CASSHLTTNEQFF

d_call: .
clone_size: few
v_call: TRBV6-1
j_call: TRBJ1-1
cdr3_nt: TGTGCCAGCAGTGGGTGGGGAGTGGGGCCGAACACTGAAGCTTTCTTT
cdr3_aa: CASSGWGVGPNTEAFF

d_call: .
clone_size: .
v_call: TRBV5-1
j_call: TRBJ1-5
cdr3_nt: TGCGCCAGCAGCTTGGGGGGGTCGAGCAATCAGCCCCAGCATTTT
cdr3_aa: CASSLGGSSNQPQHF

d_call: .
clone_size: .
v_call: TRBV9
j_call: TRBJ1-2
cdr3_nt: TGTGCCAGCAGCGTAGCAGGGACCAAGGGGGAGAATGGCTACACCTTC
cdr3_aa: CASSVAGTKGENGYTF

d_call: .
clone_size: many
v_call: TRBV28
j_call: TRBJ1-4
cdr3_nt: TGTGCCAGCACGACGGTGGGTGAAAAACTGTTTTTT
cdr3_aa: CASTTVGEKLFF

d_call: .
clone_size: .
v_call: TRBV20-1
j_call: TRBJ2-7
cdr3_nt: TGCAGTGCTAGAGATCCTTTGGGGGACTCAAAAAGGCACGAGCAGTACTTC
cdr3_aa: CSARDPLGDSKRHEQYF

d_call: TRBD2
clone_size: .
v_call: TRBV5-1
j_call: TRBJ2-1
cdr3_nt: TGCGCCAGCAGCCCGGGACTAGCGGGAGCGTCCTACAATGAGCAGTTCTTC
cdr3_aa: CASSPGLAGASYNEQFF

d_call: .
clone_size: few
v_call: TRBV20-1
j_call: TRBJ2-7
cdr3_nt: TGCAGTGCTAGCGCTTTAGAGACAGTCTACGAGCAGTACTTC
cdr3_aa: CSASALETVYEQYF

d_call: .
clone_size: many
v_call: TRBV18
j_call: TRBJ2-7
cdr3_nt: TGTGCCAGCTCACCCGAAGGGGTCAACGAGCAGTACTTC
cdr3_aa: CASSPEGVNEQYF

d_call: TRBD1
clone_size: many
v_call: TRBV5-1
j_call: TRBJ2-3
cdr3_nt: TGCGCCAGCAGCTTTGGGGACAGGGACACAGATACGCAGTATTTT
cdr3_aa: CASSFGDRDTDTQYF

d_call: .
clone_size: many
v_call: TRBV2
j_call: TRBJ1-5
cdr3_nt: TGTGCCAGCAGGGAGGAGACAGGAGGGGGACAGCCCCAGCATTTT
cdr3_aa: CASREETGGGQPQHF

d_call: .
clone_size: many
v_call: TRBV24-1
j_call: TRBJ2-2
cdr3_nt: TGTGCCGTCACAGGTTTGAACACCGGGGAGCTGTTTTTT
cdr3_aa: CAVTGLNTGELFF

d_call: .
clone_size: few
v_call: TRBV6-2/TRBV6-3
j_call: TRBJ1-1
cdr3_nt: TGTGCCAGCAGTTACTTTATGAACACTGAAGCTTTCTTT
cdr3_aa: CASSYFMNTEAFF